This is a list of T cell receptor beta chains from one sample in a study of shared clonotypes between healthy human individuals. TCRdb keeps only in-frame clones here, not all; method: immunoSEQ multiplex PCR. There are a few hundred thousand clones in the sample; approximately 97% occur only once, and around 0.32% lies in the top ten. Sequenced material: memory CD8+ T cells sorted from blood. Receptors were obtained from a man aged 25-45 years in good health. Both conserved end residues are part of each CDR3. The order of the fields is clone size, J gene, D gene, V gene, CDR3 DNA, CDR3 protein. A D gene is named only where the DNA matches it firmly. Expanded clones are given a class, and other clones once, few, many or no size at all.

. TRBJ1-5 TRBD1 TRBV5-5 TGTGCCAGCAGCTTGGGACAGGGGTATAGCAATCAGCCCCAGCATTTT CASSLGQGYSNQPQHF
. TRBJ2-1 . TRBV29-1 TGCAGCGTTGCTCGCTCCAATGAGCAGTTCTTC CSVARSNEQFF
. TRBJ2-4 . TRBV28 TGTGCCAGCAGCACGACAGGCGTCGGGGCCAAAAACATTCAGTACTTC CASSTTGVGAKNIQYF
. TRBJ2-7 . TRBV7-9 TGTGCCAGCAGCTTACCGCTCGGCGAGCAGTACTTC CASSLPLGEQYF
once TRBJ2-5 TRBD2 TRBV30 TGTGCCTGGAGTCTCGGACTAGCGGGAAGGAGGCAGTACTTC CAWSLGLAGRRQYF
. TRBJ1-2 . TRBV4-1 TGCGCCAGCAGCCTCAGGGACAACTATGGCTACACCTTC CASSLRDNYGYTF
. TRBJ1-3 . TRBV9 TGTGCCAGCAGCCCCATCATTAGCTCTGGAAACACCATATATTTT CASSPIISSGNTIYF
. TRBJ1-4 . TRBV25-1 TGTGCCAGCAGTGAAGGAGGGGGAATCAGTGAAAAACTGTTTTTT CASSEGGGISEKLFF
. TRBJ2-1 . TRBV2 TGTGCCAGCAAGTCGGCTCCCATTAACAATGAGCAGTTCTTC CASKSAPINNEQFF
. TRBJ2-3 . TRBV6-1 TGTGCCAGCACCACAGACTTCACAGATACGCAGTATTTT CASTTDFTDTQYF
. TRBJ2-3 . TRBV11-2 TGTGCCAGCAGCTTACGGGGAACAGATACGCAGTATTTT CASSLRGTDTQYF
. TRBJ2-5 TRBD2 TRBV5-4 TGTGCCAGCAGCTCAGGGACTAGTAGAATGGAGACCCAGTACTTC CASSSGTSRMETQYF
. TRBJ2-1 . TRBV11-2 TGTGCCAGCAGCTTAGATGCACCAGGTGCTAGGGAGGTCTTC CASSLDAPGAREVF
. TRBJ1-1 TRBD1 TRBV9 TGTGCCAGCAGCGGGACAGGACGCCGAGCTTTCTTT CASSGTGRRAFF
. TRBJ2-1 . TRBV18 TGTGCCAGCTCAATGGGGAATGAGCAGTTCTTC CASSMGNEQFF
once TRBJ2-7 TRBD1 TRBV6-9 TGTGCCAGCAGTTATTCGGGGACAGAAGGCTACGAGCAGTACTTC CASSYSGTEGYEQYF
. TRBJ2-1 TRBD2 TRBV11-2 TGTGCCAGCAGCTTAAGGGGACTAGCGGACGAGCAGTTCTTC CASSLRGLADEQFF
. TRBJ2-2 . TRBV15 TGTGCCACCAGCAGAGATTTCTGGGACACCGGGGAGCTGTTTTTT CATSRDFWDTGELFF
. TRBJ1-5 TRBD1 TRBV2 TGTGCCAGCAGCCAGGGACAGGGGAGCCAGCCCCAGCATTTT CASSQGQGSQPQHF
. TRBJ1-6 . TRBV5-4 TGTGCCAGCAGCAGCAACCCAGACAGGCCCTATAATTCACCCCTCCACTTT CASSSNPDRPYNSPLHF
once TRBJ1-4 . TRBV6-1 TGTGCCAGCCGATCGGCCCAACTTAATGAAAAACTGTTTTTT CASRSAQLNEKLFF
. TRBJ1-2 . TRBV29-1 TGCAGCGTTGGGACGGAAGGGTATGGCTACACCTTC CSVGTEGYGYTF
. TRBJ2-1 TRBD2 TRBV19 TGTGCCAGTAGTATCTTTAGCGGGCCCCACTACAATGAGCAGTTCTTC CASSIFSGPHYNEQFF
. TRBJ1-2 . TRBV6-5 TGTGCCAGCAGTTACCGACGAAACTATGGCTACACCTTC CASSYRRNYGYTF
. TRBJ2-7 . TRBV6-1 TGTGCCAGCAGTAGCAGTATAGGGTACGAGCAGTACTTC CASSSSIGYEQYF
. TRBJ2-3 TRBD2 TRBV25-1 TGTGCCAGCAGTCGATTCGGGCGGGAGGGCCCAGATACGCAGTATTTT CASSRFGREGPDTQYF
. TRBJ1-5 . TRBV2 TGTGCCAGCAGGGCGATCGGGACGGCAAATCAGCCCCAGCATTTT CASRAIGTANQPQHF
. TRBJ1-1 . TRBV5-4 TGTGCCAGCAGCTCGGAGAACACTGAAGCTTTCTTT CASSSENTEAFF
. TRBJ2-3 . TRBV2 TGTGCCAGCACCAAAAGCGAGGGGATCCCCACAGATACGCAGTATTTT CASTKSEGIPTDTQYF
. TRBJ2-7 TRBD2 TRBV2 TGTGCCAGCAGTATACTAGCGGACCACTACGAGCAGTACTTC CASSILADHYEQYF
few TRBJ1-2 TRBD1 TRBV6-5 TGTGCCAGCAGTCCACAGGGGGCTCCTTATGGCTACACCTTC CASSPQGAPYGYTF
. TRBJ2-7 . TRBV19 TGTGCCAGTAGTACGGCCAACTACGAGCAGTACTTC CASSTANYEQYF
once TRBJ1-5 . TRBV27 TGTGCCAGCAGTAGCGCCCCGGGGAGGCCCCAGCATTTT CASSSAPGRPQHF
. TRBJ2-7 . TRBV27 TGTGCCAGCAGCCGACTGCGGTTCTACGAGCAGTACTTC CASSRLRFYEQYF
few TRBJ1-2 TRBD1 TRBV27 TGTGCCAGCAGTATCCGACAGGGCTATGGCTACACCTTC CASSIRQGYGYTF
once TRBJ1-5 . TRBV5-1 TGCGCCAGCAGCCCCGGGGGGACCAGCCCTTATAGCAATCAGCCCCAGCATTTT CASSPGGTSPYSNQPQHF
. TRBJ2-3 TRBD2 TRBV27 TGTGCCAGCAGTTTTGAGGGAGGGAGGGCAGATACGCAGTATTTT CASSFEGGRADTQYF
. TRBJ2-7 . TRBV19 TGTGCCAGTAGTCCATACGCGGCTATCGCACCGGACGAGCAGTACTTC CASSPYAAIAPDEQYF
. TRBJ2-7 . TRBV9 TGTGCCAGCAGCGTCGGACAGAACTACGAGCAGTACTTC CASSVGQNYEQYF
. TRBJ2-5 . TRBV6-5 TGTGCCAGCAGCCAGGACAGTCTTAGGGGGACCCAGTACTTC CASSQDSLRGTQYF